The 8 T cell receptor beta chains below all came from one sample that was sequenced in a study of CD8 T cells in ankylosing spondylitis. Study-level points and caveats: What seemed typical of ankylosing spondylitis blood was a TCR beta motif built from about eight highly homologous variants.

Each CDR3 protein gets one entry after TCRdb re-called the 5' RACE reads with MiXCR. The table lists about 540,000 distinct CDR3 sequences, 12% of them singletons. Their target antigens are unknown. The sequencing input was blood, either unsorted or a sorted T cell fraction (not recorded which). All receptors come from a male donor with ankylosing spondylitis.

This clonotype was found many times. J is TRBJ2-1 and V is TRBV12-3 or TRBV12-4, with 8 positions matching TRBD1. CDR3 length: 14 residues. Trimming cost V 3 bases and J 7 bases; bases outside gene matches: 5. This CDR3 reads CASSLGTGLNEQFF. The CDR3 DNA follows: TGTGCCAGCAGTTTGGGGACAGGTTTGAATGAGCAGTTCTTC.

This clonotype was detected only a few times. V and J are TRBV12-3 or TRBV12-4 and TRBJ1-3, with a weak D call TRBD1 (5 bases). The CDR3 contains 16 residues. V was clipped by 5 bases and J by 0 bases, with 14 bases between them. CDR3 protein: CASSRKGASSGNTIYF. CDR3 bases: TGTGCCAGCAGTCGAAAAGGGGCGAGCTCTGGAAACACCATATATTTT.

This clonotype has a handful of counts. The gene calls are TRBV5-5 and TRBJ1-2; TRBD1 matches at 8 bases. Looked up from germline, CDR1 is SGHKS and CDR2 is YYEKEE (reference sequence). This CDR3 has 14 amino acids. Trimming took 2 bases from V and 2 from J; bases not matched to a gene: 2. The CDR3 region is CASSFRTGNYGYTF. The CDR3 DNA reads as TGTGCCAGCAGCTTCAGGACAGGGAACTATGGCTACACCTTC.

This clonotype was observed at least ten times. The gene calls are TRBV7-9 and TRBJ2-5; 9 bases map to TRBD1. CDR1 and CDR2 (germline): SEHNR, FQNEAQ (reference sequence). J lost 5 bases, V lost 5 bases, and 6 bases had no gene match. There are 14 residues in the CDR3. As DNA, the CDR3 is TGTGCCAGCAGCGCCAGGACAGGGGAGGAGACCCAGTACTTC. Its protein product is CASSARTGEETQYF.

This clonotype turned up a few times. The chain recombines TRBV5-1 with TRBJ1-2, with D hard to call. This CDR3 has 15 residues. Trimming pared 4 bases from V and 3 bases from J, leaving 16 bases between. The germline CDR1 and CDR2 sequences are SGHRS and YFSETQ. CDR3 nucleotide sequence: TGCGCCAGCAGCCAATCAGGACCTAGGGACTATGGCTACACCTTC. Residues: CASSQSGPRDYGYTF.

This clonotype appeared a few times. This chain links TRBV20-1 with TRBJ2-2; possibly TRBD1 for D (5 bases). V was cut by 4 bases and J by 6 bases, with 15 bases left in between. Germline assignment: CDR1 DFQATT and CDR2 SNEGSKA (reference sequence). CDR3 length: 14 residues. The DNA of the CDR3 is TGCAGTGCTATGGTGTCAGCACAGGCCGGGGAGCTGTTTTTT. The encoded protein is CSAMVSAQAGELFF.

Ten or more counts support this clonotype. This chain connects TRBV14 to TRBJ2-2, with a possible D match to TRBD2 (5 bases). The germline V gene has CDR1 SGHDN and CDR2 FVKESK. V was clipped by 1 base and J by 5 bases, with 8 bases between them. There are 14 residues in the CDR3. As DNA, the CDR3 is TGTGCCAGCAGCCAAGCCGGGGTAACCGGGGAGCTGTTTTTT. It translates to CASSQAGVTGELFF.

This clonotype has just a few counts. The V gene is TRBV18, the J gene TRBJ1-5; the D is unclear. Trimming shortened V by 4 bases and J by 7 bases, and 8 bases separated the two germline ends. The CDR3 is 12 amino acids. Germline loops: CDR1 KGHSH, CDR2 LQKENI. In DNA form, the CDR3 reads TGTGCCAGCTCACGCGAAGACCAGCCCCAGCATTTT. Amino acids: CASSREDQPQHF. Based on the CDR3 plus reference TRBV18 and TRBJ1-5, the full variable domain is NAGVMQNPRHLVRRRGQEARLRCSPMKGHSHVYWYRQLPEEGLKFMVYLQKENIIDESGMPKERFSAEFPKEGPSILRIQQVVRGDSAAYFCASSREDQPQHFGDGTRLSIL.